Listed here are 32 T cell receptor beta chains from one sample, sequenced in a study of early stage breast cancer tumors. Assay: immunoSEQ multiplex PCR; the TCRdb copy retains only in-frame clones and omits some. The sample has about 50,000 clones; about three quarters are singletons. The sequenced sample was blood. The receptors here all came from a person in their forties with breast cancer.

The V call is TRBV7-2, the J call TRBJ2-7; TRBD1 agrees at 9 bases. The CDR3 spans 15 residues. The V gene end was trimmed by 6 bases and the J gene end by 8 bases; junction bases not matched to a gene: 14. CDR1 and CDR2 from the germline V gene are SGHTA and FQGNSA. The CDR3, as DNA: TGTGCCAGCAGTCCGCCGGGACAGGGAGGATCCAAGCAGTACTTC. Its protein is CASSPPGQGGSKQYF.

The CDR3 is CSVETGGGTEAFF. As DNA, the CDR3 is TGCAGCGTTGAAACCGGGGGCGGCACTGAAGCTTTCTTT. The chain uses TRBV29-1 and TRBJ1-1; possible D gene TRBD1, 6 bases. The germline CDR1 and CDR2 sequences are SQVTM and ANQGSEA. The V end was cut by 2 bases, the J end by 4 bases, with 11 bases between. The CDR3 consists of 13 residues.

The V gene is TRBV9, the J gene TRBJ2-7; 9 bases match TRBD1. J gave up 0 bases and V 2 bases, and 6 bases lay outside the gene matches. The CDR3 totals 16 residues. In germline, CDR1 is SGDLS, CDR2 YYNGEE. The CDR3 sequence is CASSVRGTGSSYEQYF. CDR3 DNA: TGTGCCAGCAGCGTCAGAGGGACAGGGAGCTCCTACGAGCAGTACTTC. The entire variable domain, with the rest obtained from reference TRBV9 and TRBJ2-7, is as follows: DSGVTQTPKHLITATGQRVTLRCSPRSGDLSVYWYQQSLDQGLQFLIQYYNGEERAKGNILERFSAQQFPDLHSELNLSSLELGDSALYFCASSVRGTGSSYEQYFGPGTRLTVT.

The chain recombines TRBV19 with TRBJ1-3; D gene ambiguous. The CDR3 totals 15 residues. The V gene's germline CDR1 is LNHDA and CDR2 SQIVND (reference sequence). V was cut by 7 bases and J by 0 bases, with 13 bases left in between. The CDR3 reads CASTPAGYSGNTIYF. The CDR3 DNA follows: TGTGCCAGTACCCCGGCTGGCTACTCTGGAAACACCATATATTTT.

This chain joins TRBV2 and TRBJ2-7; 10 positions match TRBD1. Germline loops: CDR1 SNHLY, CDR2 FYNNEI. V was clipped by 9 bases and J by 3 bases; unmatched bases: 2. The CDR3 runs 12 residues. CDR3 loop: CASRDRGYEQYF. CDR3 bases: TGTGCCAGTCGGGACAGGGGCTACGAGCAGTACTTC.

V is TRBV11-3 and J is TRBJ2-4, with D perhaps matching TRBD1 or TRBD2 (7 bases each). The V and J ends lost 0 bases and 0 bases respectively, with 12 bases between them. Per germline, CDR1 SGHNT and CDR2 YENEEA. This CDR3 comprises 17 residues. DNA of the CDR3: TGTGCCAGCAGCTTAGAGGGCAGGGGGGGAGCCAAAAACATTCAGTACTTC. This codes for CASSLEGRGGAKNIQYF.

The V gene is TRBV9, the J gene TRBJ2-3, with D unresolved. Germline values: CDR1 SGDLS, CDR2 YYNGEE. V lost 0 bases and J lost 4, with 6 bases in between. The CDR3 spans 13 residues. This CDR3 is CASSVEAADTQYF. The CDR3 DNA is TGTGCCAGCAGCGTAGAAGCCGCAGATACGCAGTATTTT. Looking up the rest from reference TRBV9 and TRBJ2-3 gives the full variable domain: DSGVTQTPKHLITATGQRVTLRCSPRSGDLSVYWYQQSLDQGLQFLIQYYNGEERAKGNILERFSAQQFPDLHSELNLSSLELGDSALYFCASSVEAADTQYFGPGTRLTVL.

CDR3 coding DNA: TGCAGCGTTCGAACAGGGGGAGAGACCCAGTACTTC. Its translation: CSVRTGGETQYF. This rearrangement joins TRBV29-1 to TRBJ2-5; 8 bases are shared with TRBD1. Germline trimming cut 5 bases from V and 4 bases from J; bases unmatched to any gene: 3. The CDR3 is 12 residues long. Germline values: CDR1 SQVTM, CDR2 ANQGSEA.

The chain couples TRBV19 to TRBJ2-5; 9 bases map to TRBD1. With V trimmed by 2 bases and J by 1 base, 2 bases remained unmatched. CDR3 size: 15 residues. Per germline, CDR1 LNHDA and CDR2 SQIVND (reference sequence). CDR3 sequence: CASSIWGQGQETQYF. The CDR3 DNA reads TGTGCCAGTAGTATATGGGGACAGGGCCAAGAGACCCAGTACTTC. Based on the CDR3 plus reference TRBV19 and TRBJ2-5, the full variable domain is DGGITQSPKYLFRKEGQNVTLSCEQNLNHDAMYWYRQDPGQGLRLIYYSQIVNDFQKGDIAEGYSVSREKKESFPLTVTSAQKNPTAFYLCASSIWGQGQETQYFGPGTRLLVL.

V gene TRBV14 combines with J gene TRBJ2-7; D is uncertain. The CDR3 length is 11 residues. CDR1 and CDR2 (germline): SGHDN, FVKESK. V dropped 5 bases and J dropped 3 bases, with 5 bases sitting between them. The CDR3 protein is CASSSYYEQYF. CDR3 bases: TGTGCCAGCAGCTCTTACTACGAGCAGTACTTC.

In this sample, this clone turned up a few times. This sequence joins TRBV14 and TRBJ1-1; the D gene is possibly TRBD1 (6 bases). Germline V gene data show CDR1 as SGHDN and CDR2 as FVKESK. The CDR3 sequence is 16 residues long. V was trimmed by 1 base and J by 3 bases, leaving 15 bases between them. The CDR3 reads CASSQVGRGRDTEAFF. The CDR3 DNA sequence: TGTGCCAGCAGCCAAGTGGGCAGGGGCAGGGACACTGAAGCTTTCTTT.

V gene TRBV7-2 combines with J gene TRBJ2-3; 8 bases match TRBD1. With 2 bases clipped from V and 9 bases from J, the junction kept 4 bases outside the gene matches. Germline V gene data show CDR1 as SGHTA and CDR2 as FQGNSA. CDR3 size: 13 residues. In DNA, the CDR3 is TGTGCCAGCAGCTTAATAGGACAGGGAACGCAGTATTTT. Its protein is CASSLIGQGTQYF.

This clone turned up a few times. The rearrangement links TRBV4-2 to TRBJ1-2, with 8 bases matching TRBD1. There are 15 residues in the CDR3. With V trimmed by 1 base and J by 3 bases, 4 bases remained unmatched. CDR1 and CDR2 (germline): LGHNA, YNFKEQ. As DNA, the CDR3 is TGTGCCAGCAGCCAAGGAGCAGGGGGCGACTATGGCTACACCTTC. Translated, it gives CASSQGAGGDYGYTF.

The J gene is TRBJ2-3, the V gene TRBV30; TRBD2 is a possible D gene (7 bases). Germline CDR1 GTSNPN, CDR2 SVGIG (reference sequence). Trimming removed 5 bases at V and 3 bases at J, with 15 bases between. CDR3 length equals 14 residues. The CDR3 sequence: CAWSEGGGTDTQYF. The CDR3 bases are TGTGCCTGGTCTGAGGGAGGGGGGACAGATACGCAGTATTTT.

The chain combines TRBV6-1 with TRBJ2-7; D is uncertain. With 1 base removed from V and 0 bases from J, the gap between germline ends came to 16 bases. The CDR3 spans 17 residues. Per germline, CDR1 MNHNS and CDR2 SASEGT. CDR3 nucleotide sequence: TGTGCCAGCAGTGAAGGGGGTTTAGCTACCTTCTCCTACGAGCAGTACTTC. It is translated as CASSEGGLATFSYEQYF.

This chain links TRBV9 with TRBJ2-1; D unclear. CDR1 is SGDLS, CDR2 YYNGEE, per germline. The CDR3 is made up of 16 amino acids. V shed 4 bases and J shed 0 bases, with 14 bases lying between them. DNA for the CDR3: TGTGCCAGCAGCCCAAGCCAACCCCCCTCCTACAATGAGCAGTTCTTC. Its translation: CASSPSQPPSYNEQFF.

V usage is TRBV11-1 and J usage is TRBJ1-2; 7 nucleotides line up with TRBD1. Germline CDR1 SGHAT, CDR2 FQDESV (reference sequence). The CDR3 is 14 amino acids. The J segment lost 2 bases and the V segment lost 5 bases, leaving 5 bases of the junction unmatched. CDR3 bases: TGTGCCAGCAGCACCCGGGACAGCAACTATGGCTACACCTTC. Its protein product is CASSTRDSNYGYTF.

The V gene is TRBV11-2, the J gene TRBJ2-7; 7 nucleotides agree with TRBD2. V was pared by 5 bases and J by 4 bases, with 17 bases of the junction left unmatched. Germline V gene sequence: CDR1 SGHAT, CDR2 FQNNGV. The CDR3 loop spans 17 amino acids. CDR3 sequence reads: CASSATGLVGSGYEQYF. In DNA form, the CDR3 reads TGTGCCAGCAGCGCCACAGGACTAGTCGGGAGCGGGTACGAGCAGTACTTC.

The chain is built from TRBV30 and TRBJ2-7, with D possibly being TRBD1 or TRBD2 (5 bases each). This CDR3 region has 13 residues. From germline, CDR1 is GTSNPN and CDR2 SVGIG (reference sequence). The V end lost 3 bases, the J end lost 5 bases, and 14 bases lay between the germline ends. The CDR3, as DNA: TGTGCCTGGAGCCTAGGGACGGTGGACGAGCAGTACTTC. Protein sequence: CAWSLGTVDEQYF. The whole variable domain, remainder taken from reference TRBV30 and TRBJ2-7, is SQTIHQWPATLVQPVGSPLSLECTVEGTSNPNLYWYRQAAGRGLQLLFYSVGIGQISSEVPQNLSASRPQDRQFILSSKKLLLSDSGFYLCAWSLGTVDEQYFGPGTRLTVT.

The CDR3, as DNA: TGTGCCAGCAGCTTAGGGGCTAACACTGAAGCTTTCTTT. Translated: CASSLGANTEAFF. The V call is TRBV7-9, the J call TRBJ1-1; D unresolved. The CDR3 has 13 amino acids. CDR1 SEHNR and CDR2 FQNEAQ come from the germline V gene (reference sequence). Trimming cost V 1 base and J 2 bases, with 5 bases left between them.

J is TRBJ1-2 and V is TRBV7-3; weak D call: TRBD1 (6 bases). V lost 3 bases to trimming and J lost 6 bases, with 11 bases between them. The CDR3 sequence is 13 residues long. The V gene's germline CDR1 is SGHTA and CDR2 FQGTGA. CDR3 nucleotides: TGTGCCAGCAGCTTCTGGCAGGGGAATGGCTACACCTTC. Amino acids: CASSFWQGNGYTF.

The gene calls are TRBV5-4 and TRBJ2-5, with 7 positions matching TRBD1. V shed 2 bases, J shed 5 bases, and the junction held 6 bases outside the gene matches. Germline V gene lookup returns CDR1 SGHNT and CDR2 YYREEE (reference sequence). CDR3 size: 14 residues. The CDR3 here is CASSLTTGWETQYF. The CDR3 region has the DNA TGTGCCAGCAGCTTAACGACAGGGTGGGAGACCCAGTACTTC.

The chain joins TRBV7-9 to TRBJ1-5; TRBD1 agrees at 7 bases. CDR1 is SEHNR and CDR2 is FQNEAQ in the germline V gene (reference sequence). V lost 3 bases to trimming and J lost 0 bases; unmatched junction nucleotides: 8. This CDR3 has 17 residues. CDR3 DNA sequence: TGTGCCAGCAGCTTGGAGACAGGGCCTTATAGCAATCAGCCCCAGCATTTT. Residues: CASSLETGPYSNQPQHF.

The CDR3 sequence is CASTRGGEKLFF. Here the CDR3 DNA reads TGTGCCAGCACCAGGGGCGGTGAAAAACTGTTTTTT. V and J are TRBV6-5 and TRBJ1-4, with D maybe TRBD1 (6 bases). The CDR3 is made up of 12 amino acids. V shed 7 bases and J shed 7 bases, with 10 bases lying between them. Germline V lookup: CDR1 MNHEY, CDR2 SVGAGI.

J is TRBJ1-5 and V is TRBV18, with no clear D. The V and J ends lost 5 bases and 1 base respectively, with 12 bases between them. This CDR3 is 15 amino acids long. CDR1 and CDR2 from the germline V gene are KGHSH and LQKENI. The CDR3 coding sequence is TGTGCCAGCTCAGAAAACCTACAGAGCAATCAGCCCCAGCATTTT. It specifies CASSENLQSNQPQHF.

J is TRBJ2-5 and V is TRBV5-6; 8 bases are a match to TRBD1. V lost 1 base and J lost 6; bases outside the gene matches: 14. The germline CDR1 and CDR2 sequences are SGHDT and YYEEEE. CDR3 length: 17 amino acids. CDR3 sequence: CASSLSFGTGGIKTQYF. The CDR3 DNA follows: TGTGCCAGCAGCTTGAGTTTCGGAACAGGGGGTATCAAGACCCAGTACTTC.

This clone appeared once. The chain employs TRBV7-6 and TRBJ2-5, with 7 bases matching TRBD2. The CDR3 runs to 16 residues. Germline CDR1 reads SGHVS; CDR2 reads FNYEAQ. The ends lost 3 bases at V and 2 bases at J; junction bases unmatched: 9. The CDR3 DNA reads TGTGCCAGCAGCTTTCGAGCTAGCGGCCTTCAAGAGACCCAGTACTTC. Its protein product is CASSFRASGLQETQYF.

CDR3 in DNA: TGCAGCGTTGTAGAACAGGTCATGAACACTGAAGCTTTCTTT. This codes for CSVVEQVMNTEAFF. The chain employs TRBV29-1 and TRBJ1-1; tentative D call: TRBD1 (5 bases). In germline, CDR1 is SQVTM, CDR2 ANQGSEA. The CDR3 sequence is 14 residues long. The V end was cut by 4 bases, the J end by 0 bases, with 12 bases between.

This clone appeared a few times. The chain combines TRBV5-1 with TRBJ2-1; 8 bases agree with TRBD1. Per the germline V gene, CDR1 is SGHRS and CDR2 is YFSETQ. The length of the CDR3 is 12 residues. The V gene end was trimmed by 0 bases and the J gene end by 13 bases; junction bases not matched to a gene: 3. CDR3 protein: CASSLGTGKQFF. The CDR3 bases are TGCGCCAGCAGCTTGGGGACAGGGAAACAGTTCTTC. Based on the CDR3 plus reference TRBV5-1 and TRBJ2-1, the full variable domain is KAGVTQTPRYLIKTRGQQVTLSCSPISGHRSVSWYQQTPGQGLQFLFEYFSETQRNKGNFPGRFSGRQFSNSRSEMNVSTLELGDSALYLCASSLGTGKQFFGPGTRLTVL.

This chain links TRBV7-9 with TRBJ2-1; no firm D call. CDR1 and CDR2 (germline): SEHNR, FQNEAQ (reference sequence). The CDR3 totals 13 residues. V was shortened by 1 base and J by 7 bases, with 8 bases between the two germline ends. The chain's CDR3 is CASSLDATNEQFF. CDR3 in DNA: TGTGCCAGCAGCTTAGACGCTACAAATGAGCAGTTCTTC.

V gene TRBV9 combines with J gene TRBJ2-3; 7 nucleotides agree with TRBD2. Per germline, CDR1 SGDLS and CDR2 YYNGEE. CDR3 length equals 16 residues. J gave up 5 bases and V 2 bases, and 11 bases lay outside the gene matches. CDR3 coding DNA: TGTGCCAGCAGCGTGGAAGGAGCGGGATTCCTAGATACGCAGTATTTT. Residues: CASSVEGAGFLDTQYF.

This chain connects TRBV28 to TRBJ1-5, with D perhaps matching TRBD1 (6 bases). V dropped 10 bases and J dropped 2 bases, with 9 bases sitting between them. Germline V gene lookup returns CDR1 MDHEN and CDR2 SYDVKM. This CDR3 spans 12 amino acids. CDR3 region: CAIKGGNQPQHF. CDR3 DNA: TGTGCCATCAAGGGGGGCAATCAGCCCCAGCATTTT.